The 31 T cell receptor beta chains presented below share a single source sample, sequenced in a study of blood T cell repertoires in COVID-19. Sequenced by immunoSEQ multiplex PCR; TCRdb stores in-frame clones only, minus some. Among hundreds of thousands of clones listed, about 90% were seen once. Sample: PBMCs or T cells enriched from blood (not recorded which). These TCRs come from a woman aged 25-40 years who had recovered from COVID-19.

The J gene is TRBJ2-2, the V gene TRBV2, with D possibly matching TRBD1 (5 bases). Germline V gene lookup returns CDR1 SNHLY and CDR2 FYNNEI. V lost 6 bases and J 1 base, leaving 6 bases between the germline ends. The CDR3 has 13 residues. CDR3: CASRQENTGELFF. The CDR3 DNA reads TGTGCCAGCAGACAGGAGAACACCGGGGAGCTGTTTTTT.

The chain employs TRBV19 and TRBJ1-2, with D tentatively TRBD1 (6 bases). The germline V gene has CDR1 LNHDA and CDR2 SQIVND (reference sequence). Between the trimmed V and J ends, which lost 8 bases and 6 bases, there was a span of 13 bases. The CDR3 has 12 amino acids. In nucleotides, the CDR3 is TGTGCCAGTCGGATACAGGGCCATGGCTACACCTTC. Protein product: CASRIQGHGYTF.

The V call is TRBV28, the J call TRBJ2-3, with D unresolved. This CDR3 spans 16 amino acids. Germline assignment: CDR1 MDHEN and CDR2 SYDVKM. Trimming took 2 bases from V and 3 from J, leaving 15 bases between them. CDR3 nucleotides: TGTGCCAGCAGTTTAGGTGTCAGGAAGGTGACAGATACGCAGTATTTT. Translation: CASSLGVRKVTDTQYF. Full variable domain (outside the CDR3, taken from reference TRBV28 and TRBJ2-3): DVKVTQSSRYLVKRTGEKVFLECVQDMDHENMFWYRQDPGLGLRLIYFSYDVKMKEKGDIPEGYSVSREKKERFSLILESASTNQTSMYLCASSLGVRKVTDTQYFGPGTRLTVL.

This clone was recorded a few times. CDR3 DNA sequence: TGTGCCAGTAGTATAATATACATGAACACTGAAGCTTTCTTT. This translates into CASSIIYMNTEAFF. The chain couples TRBV19 to TRBJ1-1, with unresolved D. V shed 2 bases and J shed 0 bases, with 7 bases lying between them. The germline V gene encodes CDR1 LNHDA and CDR2 SQIVND (reference sequence). The CDR3 is 14 residues long.

The chain employs TRBV6-5 and TRBJ2-1; weak D call: TRBD1 (5 bases). The V end lost 0 bases, the J end lost 0 bases, and 9 bases lay between the germline ends. The CDR3 runs to 16 residues. CDR1 and CDR2 from the germline V gene are MNHEY and SVGAGI. CDR3 nucleotide sequence: TGTGCCAGCAGTTACTCGGGGCCAGCCTCCTACAATGAGCAGTTCTTC. It encodes CASSYSGPASYNEQFF.

The DNA of the CDR3 is TGTGCCAGTAGTATAGATAGGGGCGGCTATGGCTACACCTTC. Its protein is CASSIDRGGYGYTF. V gene TRBV19 combines with J gene TRBJ1-2; possibly TRBD1 for D (5 bases). The germline gives CDR1 LNHDA, CDR2 SQIVND (reference sequence). The CDR3 loop spans 14 amino acids. The V end lost 0 bases, the J end lost 4 bases, and 9 bases lay between the germline ends.

This clone was counted a few times. This rearrangement joins TRBV5-1 to TRBJ2-5; TRBD2 might be the D (5 bases). V dropped 2 bases and J dropped 2 bases, with 10 bases sitting between them. Germline CDR1 reads SGHRS; CDR2 reads YFSETQ. CDR3 length: 14 amino acids. CDR3 in DNA: TGCGCCAGCAGCTTTGGAGGCAGACAAGAGACCCAGTACTTC. It specifies CASSFGGRQETQYF.

The V gene is TRBV3-1 (or the pseudogene TRBV3-2), the J gene TRBJ1-2; no firm D call. Trimming removed 1 base from V and 8 bases from J, with 11 bases in between. There are 13 residues in the CDR3. Germline CDR1 reads LGHDT; CDR2 reads YNNKEL (reference sequence). In DNA, the CDR3 is TGTGCCAGCAGCCAAGGAGGGTATGGCGGCTACACCTTC. Translated: CASSQGGYGGYTF.

The chain has TRBV18 and TRBJ1-4; D is possibly TRBD1 (6 bases). This CDR3 spans 15 amino acids. CDR1 is KGHSH, CDR2 LQKENI, per germline. Deletions cut 4 bases from V and 3 bases from J, with 12 bases between. CDR3 sequence reads: CASSRTGTANEKLFF. CDR3 in DNA: TGTGCCAGCTCACGTACAGGGACGGCTAATGAAAAACTGTTTTTT. The full variable domain, completed using reference TRBV18 and TRBJ1-4, is NAGVMQNPRHLVRRRGQEARLRCSPMKGHSHVYWYRQLPEEGLKFMVYLQKENIIDESGMPKERFSAEFPKEGPSILRIQQVVRGDSAAYFCASSRTGTANEKLFFGSGTQLSVL.

CDR3 bases: TGTGCCAGCAGTATCGGAGACAGGGGGAGGACTGAAGCTTTCTTT. As protein: CASSIGDRGRTEAFF. The rearrangement uses TRBV28 and TRBJ1-1, with 9 bases that match TRBD1. The germline gives CDR1 MDHEN, CDR2 SYDVKM. The CDR3 runs to 15 residues. Unmatched junction bases numbered 9, after V lost 5 bases and J lost 5 bases.

Here the CDR3 reads CSVATDPGQPQHF. Written as DNA, the CDR3 is TGCAGCGTTGCGACAGATCCGGGTCAGCCCCAGCATTTT. This chain connects TRBV29-1 to TRBJ1-5; D perhaps matches TRBD1 (5 bases). The germline V gene has CDR1 SQVTM and CDR2 ANQGSEA. V shed 4 bases and J shed 6 bases, with 13 bases lying between them. The CDR3 covers 13 residues.

This rearrangement joins TRBV27 to TRBJ1-6; 11 bases match TRBD1. The V gene end was trimmed by 6 bases and the J gene end by 5 bases; junction bases not matched to a gene: 15. This CDR3 has 19 residues. Germline V gene data show CDR1 as MNHEY and CDR2 as SMNVEV (reference sequence). CDR3 residues: CASRFSGTGGPLNNSPLHF. Written as DNA, the CDR3 is TGTGCCAGCAGGTTCTCCGGGACAGGGGGACCCCTTAATAATTCACCCCTCCACTTT.

The rearrangement links TRBV7-8 to TRBJ1-3; TRBD1 agrees at 9 bases. With 4 bases clipped from V and 1 base from J, the junction kept 2 bases outside the gene matches. From germline, CDR1 is SGHVS and CDR2 FQNEAQ. The CDR3 consists of 15 residues. In DNA form, the CDR3 reads TGTGCCAGCAGCTGGGACAGGGCGTCTGGAAACACCATATATTTT. Protein product: CASSWDRASGNTIYF.

V gene TRBV5-4 combines with J gene TRBJ2-5, with 11 positions matching TRBD1. Germline-derived CDR1 and CDR2 are SGHNT and YYREEE (reference sequence). The V and J ends lost 6 bases and 5 bases, in that order; junction bases with no gene match: 9. This CDR3 region has 15 residues. The CDR3 nucleotides read TGTGCCAGCACCCGGACAGGGGGCGAGGGGGAGACCCAGTACTTC. It codes for CASTRTGGEGETQYF. The variable domain in full, completed from reference TRBV5-4 and TRBJ2-5, reads ETGVTQSPTHLIKTRGQQVTLRCSSQSGHNTVSWYQQALGQGPQFIFQYYREEENGRGNFPPRFSGLQFPNYSSELNVNALELDDSALYLCASTRTGGEGETQYFGPGTRLLVL.

The chain has TRBV7-9 and TRBJ2-1; D possibly corresponds to TRBD2 (6 bases). This CDR3 has 15 residues. Germline V gene sequence: CDR1 SEHNR, CDR2 FQNEAQ (reference sequence). V gave up 3 bases and J gave up 4 bases, with 13 bases separating them. CDR3 residues: CASSFAQDYYNEQFF. In nucleotides, the CDR3 is TGTGCCAGCAGCTTTGCACAGGACTATTACAATGAGCAGTTCTTC.

This clone was seen only a few times. The genes are TRBV12-5 and TRBJ1-5; D may be TRBD1 (5 bases). The CDR3 spans 14 residues. Trimming cost V 6 bases and J 6 bases, with 15 bases left between them. Germline-derived CDR1 and CDR2 are LGHNT and FRNRAP. CDR3 sequence: CASGRGEHGQPQHF. In DNA form, the CDR3 reads TGTGCTAGTGGCCGGGGGGAACACGGTCAGCCCCAGCATTTT.

V gene TRBV30 combines with J gene TRBJ2-3; 7 bases agree with TRBD2. V dropped 0 bases and J dropped 2; count of bases not matched to a gene: 5. The CDR3 totals 15 residues. Looked up from germline, CDR1 is GTSNPN and CDR2 is SVGIG (reference sequence). In DNA, the CDR3 is TGTGCCTGGAGTGTCTCCAGCGGGGTCACAGATACGCAGTATTTT. Protein product: CAWSVSSGVTDTQYF.

The chain joins TRBV6-2 or TRBV6-3 to TRBJ1-5; D perhaps matches TRBD1 (5 bases). Germline values: CDR1 MNHEY, CDR2 SVGEGT. This CDR3 comprises 16 residues. Trimming pared 5 bases from V and 2 bases from J, leaving 16 bases between. The CDR3 DNA sequence: TGTGCCAGCAGTCCCCTTGGGGGAGGCGGCAATCAGCCCCAGCATTTT. Its protein product is CASSPLGGGGNQPQHF.

The rearrangement joins TRBV19 to TRBJ2-3; 10 bases align to TRBD2. Germline V gene data show CDR1 as LNHDA and CDR2 as SQIVND (reference sequence). Germline trimming cut 5 bases from V and 9 bases from J; bases unmatched to any gene: 8. The CDR3 runs to 14 residues. The chain's CDR3 is CASSGVAGGGTQYF. The CDR3, as DNA: TGTGCCAGTAGTGGAGTAGCGGGGGGCGGGACGCAGTATTTT.

The rearrangement uses TRBV24-1 and TRBJ2-1, with D possibly matching TRBD2 (6 bases). Germline V lookup: CDR1 KGHDR, CDR2 SFDVKD. Trimming pared 4 bases from V and 10 bases from J, leaving 10 bases between. The CDR3 totals 12 residues. The CDR3 DNA reads as TGTGCCACCAGTGAACGCGCGGGAGAGCAGTTCTTC. It codes for CATSERAGEQFF.

The chain's CDR3 is CASSNQRILVTGELFF. The CDR3 coding sequence is TGTGCCAGTAGTAACCAGCGGATCTTAGTAACCGGGGAGCTGTTTTTT. The chain uses TRBV19 and TRBJ2-2, with D perhaps matching TRBD2 (5 bases). CDR1 and CDR2 (germline): LNHDA, SQIVND (reference sequence). The CDR3 extends over 16 amino acids. The ends were cut back, 4 bases at V and 5 bases at J, with 17 bases in the middle.

This clone was found a few times. The chain couples TRBV5-1 to TRBJ1-5; D perhaps matches TRBD1 (6 bases). This CDR3 region has 14 residues. Trimming cost V 0 bases and J 7 bases, with 11 bases left between them. Germline loops: CDR1 SGHRS, CDR2 YFSETQ. CDR3 sequence (DNA): TGCGCCAGCAGCTTGGTTGGGGGCGACCAGCCCCAGCATTTT. Translation: CASSLVGGDQPQHF.

The CDR3, as DNA: TGTGCCAGCAGCAGAGGGACAGTTGATTGCACAGATACGCAGTATTTT. Its translation is CASSRGTVDCTDTQYF. This chain links TRBV21-1 with TRBJ2-3; the table's TRBD1 call for D was not verified on the DNA. TRBV21-1 is labeled a pseudogene. The CDR3 has 16 amino acids.

The chain combines TRBV10-1 with TRBJ2-1; D perhaps matches TRBD1 (6 bases). The CDR3 is 15 residues long. CDR1 WNHNN and CDR2 SYGVQD come from the germline V gene (reference sequence). With 6 bases removed from V and 0 bases from J, the gap between germline ends came to 12 bases. CDR3 coding DNA: TGCGCCAGCAGAACCACAGGGAGCTCCTACAATGAGCAGTTCTTC. Translating it yields CASRTTGSSYNEQFF.

The chain combines TRBV9 with TRBJ1-2; tentatively, D is TRBD1 (6 bases). This CDR3 comprises 13 residues. The germline CDR1 and CDR2 sequences are SGDLS and YYNGEE. V was pared by 0 bases and J by 8 bases, with 11 bases between. Here the CDR3 reads CASSVVQGHGYTF. The CDR3 nucleotides are TGTGCCAGCAGCGTAGTCCAGGGGCACGGCTACACCTTC. The full variable domain, its missing parts supplied by reference TRBV9 and TRBJ1-2, is DSGVTQTPKHLITATGQRVTLRCSPRSGDLSVYWYQQSLDQGLQFLIQYYNGEERAKGNILERFSAQQFPDLHSELNLSSLELGDSALYFCASSVVQGHGYTFGSGTRLTVV.

This clone was observed once. The chain combines TRBV7-6 with TRBJ2-6; D call uncertain. The CDR3 has 16 residues. Trimming took off 1 base at V and 4 bases at J, with 11 bases between the two ends. Germline CDR1 SGHVS, CDR2 FNYEAQ. The DNA of the CDR3 is TGTGCCAGCAGCTTAGTTCCCCCCGGGGGGGCCAACGTCCTGACTTTC. Protein sequence: CASSLVPPGGANVLTF. The full variable domain, with the rest looked up from reference TRBV7-6 and TRBJ2-6, is GAGVSQSPRYKVTKRGQDVALRCDPISGHVSLYWYRQALGQGPEFLTYFNYEAQQDKSGLPNDRFSAERPEGSISTLTIQRTEQRDSAMYRCASSLVPPGGANVLTFGAGSRLTVL.

The chain links TRBV7-9 to TRBJ1-1; D is unclear. Germline lookup yields CDR1 SEHNR and CDR2 FQNEAQ (reference sequence). V lost 8 bases and J lost 1, with 8 bases in between. This CDR3 is 12 amino acids long. CDR3 coding DNA: TGTGCCAGCGAACTTGGGAACACTGAAGCTTTCTTT. It specifies CASELGNTEAFF.

The chain links TRBV5-1 to TRBJ1-2, with 9 positions matching TRBD1. Germline V gives CDR1 SGHRS, CDR2 YFSETQ. Losses at the gene ends were 0 bases for V and 4 bases for J; bases not matched to a gene: 7. This CDR3 is 16 amino acids long. CDR3 protein: CASSLGDRVGSYGYTF. The CDR3 DNA reads TGCGCCAGCAGCTTGGGGGACAGGGTTGGGAGCTATGGCTACACCTTC.

The chain is built from TRBV2 and TRBJ1-6, with D tentatively TRBD1 (5 bases). The CDR3 spans 13 residues. Per germline, CDR1 SNHLY and CDR2 FYNNEI. The V end was cut by 6 bases, the J end by 4 bases, with 7 bases between. CDR3 in DNA: TGTGCCAGCAGCAAGGGGTATAATTCACCCCTCCACTTT. As protein: CASSKGYNSPLHF.

The rearrangement joins TRBV7-9 to TRBJ1-6, with a tentative D call TRBD1 (6 bases). Trimming took 1 base from V and 10 from J, leaving 17 bases between them. The V gene's germline CDR1 is SEHNR and CDR2 FQNEAQ (reference sequence). This CDR3 is built from 16 residues. CDR3 in DNA: TGTGCCAGCAGCTTAGGTAGTACAGGGTGGAAATCACCCCTCCACTTT. Translated, it gives CASSLGSTGWKSPLHF. Looking up the rest from reference TRBV7-9 and TRBJ1-6 gives the full variable domain: DTGVSQNPRHKITKRGQNVTFRCDPISEHNRLYWYRQTLGQGPEFLTYFQNEAQLEKSRLLSDRFSAERPKGSFSTLEIQRTEQGDSAMYLCASSLGSTGWKSPLHFGNGTRLTVT.

This chain connects TRBV30 to TRBJ1-3, with D tentatively TRBD1 (5 bases). V was shortened by 0 bases and J by 0 bases, with 9 bases between the two germline ends. Germline V gives CDR1 GTSNPN, CDR2 SVGIG (reference sequence). The CDR3 consists of 15 residues. The CDR3 is CAWSVRRASGNTIYF. DNA for the CDR3: TGTGCCTGGAGTGTACGCAGGGCCTCTGGAAACACCATATATTTT. The variable domain in full, completed from reference TRBV30 and TRBJ1-3, reads SQTIHQWPATLVQPVGSPLSLECTVEGTSNPNLYWYRQAAGRGLQLLFYSVGIGQISSEVPQNLSASRPQDRQFILSSKKLLLSDSGFYLCAWSVRRASGNTIYFGEGSWLTVV.